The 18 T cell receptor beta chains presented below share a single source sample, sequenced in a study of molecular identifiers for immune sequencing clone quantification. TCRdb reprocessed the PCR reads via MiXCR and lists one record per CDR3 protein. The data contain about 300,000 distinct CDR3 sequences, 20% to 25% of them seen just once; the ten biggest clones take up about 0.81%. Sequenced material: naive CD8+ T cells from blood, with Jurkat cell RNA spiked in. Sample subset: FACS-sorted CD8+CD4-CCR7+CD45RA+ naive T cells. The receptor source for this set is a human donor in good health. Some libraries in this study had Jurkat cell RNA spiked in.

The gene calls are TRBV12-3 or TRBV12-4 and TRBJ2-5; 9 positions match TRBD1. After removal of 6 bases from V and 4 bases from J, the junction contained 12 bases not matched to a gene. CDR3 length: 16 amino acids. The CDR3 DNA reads TGTGCCAGCAGCCTCTCACCAGGACAGGGGCTAGAGACCCAGTACTTC. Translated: CASSLSPGQGLETQYF.

The CDR3 protein is CASSTLPGAETQYF. The CDR3 nucleotides read TGTGCCAGCAGTACCCTACCCGGGGCGGAGACCCAGTACTTC. The chain uses TRBV12-3 or TRBV12-4 and TRBJ2-5; D could derive from TRBD1 or TRBD2 (5 bases each). V lost 5 bases and J lost 5, with 15 bases in between. The CDR3 length is 14 residues.

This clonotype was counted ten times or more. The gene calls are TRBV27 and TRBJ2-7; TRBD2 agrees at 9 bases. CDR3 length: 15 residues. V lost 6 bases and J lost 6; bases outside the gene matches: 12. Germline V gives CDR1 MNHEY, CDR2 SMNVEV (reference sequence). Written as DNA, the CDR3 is TGTGCCAGCAGACCACGGTTGGGGCGGGGGGGCGAGCAGTACTTC. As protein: CASRPRLGRGGEQYF.

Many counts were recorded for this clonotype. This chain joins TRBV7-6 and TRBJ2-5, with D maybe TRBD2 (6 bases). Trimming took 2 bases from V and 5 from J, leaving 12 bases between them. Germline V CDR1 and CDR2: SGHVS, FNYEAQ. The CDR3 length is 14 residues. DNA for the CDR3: TGTGCCAGCAGCTTATACGGGGGTACCGAGACCCAGTACTTC. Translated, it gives CASSLYGGTETQYF.

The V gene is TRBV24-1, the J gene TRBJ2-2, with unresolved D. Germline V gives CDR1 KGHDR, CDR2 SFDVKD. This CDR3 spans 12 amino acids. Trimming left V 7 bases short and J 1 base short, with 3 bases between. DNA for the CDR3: TGTGCCACCAGCATGAACACCGGGGAGCTGTTTTTT. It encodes CATSMNTGELFF.

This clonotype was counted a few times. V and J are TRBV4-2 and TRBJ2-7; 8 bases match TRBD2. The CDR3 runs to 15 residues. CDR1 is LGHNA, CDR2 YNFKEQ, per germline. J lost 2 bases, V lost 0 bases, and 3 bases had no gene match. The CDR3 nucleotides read TGTGCCAGCAGCCAAGAGGCAGCGGGGGCCTACGAGCAGTACTTC. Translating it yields CASSQEAAGAYEQYF.

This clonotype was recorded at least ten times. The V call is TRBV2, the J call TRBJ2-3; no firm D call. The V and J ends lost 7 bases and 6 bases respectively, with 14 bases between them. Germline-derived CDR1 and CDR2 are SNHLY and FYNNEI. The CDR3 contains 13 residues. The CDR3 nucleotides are TGTGCCAGCATGGGTGTTCCGGATGATACGCAGTATTTT. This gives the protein CASMGVPDDTQYF.

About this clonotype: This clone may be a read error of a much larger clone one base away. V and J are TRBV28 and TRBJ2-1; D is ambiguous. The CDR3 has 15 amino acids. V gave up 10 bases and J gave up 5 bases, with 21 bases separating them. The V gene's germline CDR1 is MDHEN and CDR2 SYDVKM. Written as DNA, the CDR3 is TGTGCCACCAACGACGGGCAGCGACCAGACAATGAGCAGTTCTTC. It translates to CATNDGQRPDNEQFF.

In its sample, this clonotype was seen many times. CDR3 loop: CASSSSIPRVPGELFF. DNA for the CDR3: TGTGCCAGCAGCTCGTCAATCCCCAGGGTACCCGGGGAGCTGTTTTTT. The chain joins TRBV7-6 to TRBJ2-2, with D maybe TRBD1 (5 bases). Germline lookup yields CDR1 SGHVS and CDR2 FNYEAQ. The CDR3 consists of 16 residues. V lost 4 bases to trimming and J lost 6 bases, with 18 bases between them.

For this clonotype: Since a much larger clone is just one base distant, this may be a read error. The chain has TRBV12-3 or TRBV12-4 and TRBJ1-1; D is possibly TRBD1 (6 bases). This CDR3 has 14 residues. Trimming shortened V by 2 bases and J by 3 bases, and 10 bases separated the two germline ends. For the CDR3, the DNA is TGTGCCAGCAGTTTAAGCGGACAGCACACTGAAGCTTTCTTT. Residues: CASSLSGQHTEAFF.

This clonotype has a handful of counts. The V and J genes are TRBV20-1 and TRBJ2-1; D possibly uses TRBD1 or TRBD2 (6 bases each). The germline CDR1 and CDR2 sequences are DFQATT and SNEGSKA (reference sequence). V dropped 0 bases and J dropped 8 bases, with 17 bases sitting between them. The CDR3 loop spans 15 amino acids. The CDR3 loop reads CSARDMAGGGYEQFF. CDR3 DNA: TGCAGTGCTAGAGACATGGCAGGAGGGGGGTATGAGCAGTTCTTC.

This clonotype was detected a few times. Written as DNA, the CDR3 is TGTGCCAGCAGGACGGGACAGGGCGGTAGAGATGAGCAGTTCTTC. Protein sequence: CASRTGQGGRDEQFF. The chain carries TRBV12-3 or TRBV12-4 and TRBJ2-1; 9 bases agree with TRBD1. The CDR3 totals 15 residues. The junction had 11 bases not matched to a gene; V was cut back by 6 bases and J by 8 bases.

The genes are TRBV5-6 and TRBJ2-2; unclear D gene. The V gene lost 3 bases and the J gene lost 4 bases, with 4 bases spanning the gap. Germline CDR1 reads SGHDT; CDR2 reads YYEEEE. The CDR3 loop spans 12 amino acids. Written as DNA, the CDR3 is TGTGCCAGCAGCTGGCCCACCGGGGAGCTGTTTTTT. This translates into CASSWPTGELFF. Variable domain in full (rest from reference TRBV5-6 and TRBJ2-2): DAGVTQSPTHLIKTRGQQVTLRCSPKSGHDTVSWYQQALGQGPQFIFQYYEEEERQRGNFPDRFSGHQFPNYSSELNVNALLLGDSALYLCASSWPTGELFFGEGSRLTVL.

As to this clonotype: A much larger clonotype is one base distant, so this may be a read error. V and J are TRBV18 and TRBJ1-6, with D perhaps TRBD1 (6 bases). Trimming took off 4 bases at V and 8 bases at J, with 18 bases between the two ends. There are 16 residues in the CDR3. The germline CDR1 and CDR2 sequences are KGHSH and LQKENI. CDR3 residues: CASSLLFEGVDSPLHF. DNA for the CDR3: TGTGCCAGCTCACTACTCTTTGAGGGGGTGGATTCACCCCTCCACTTT.

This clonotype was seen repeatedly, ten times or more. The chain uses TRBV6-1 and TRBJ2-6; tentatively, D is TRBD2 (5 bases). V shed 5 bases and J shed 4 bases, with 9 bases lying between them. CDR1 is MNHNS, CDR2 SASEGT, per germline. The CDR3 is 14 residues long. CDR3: CASSITRGANVLTF. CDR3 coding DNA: TGTGCCAGCAGTATCACTAGGGGGGCCAACGTCCTGACTTTC.

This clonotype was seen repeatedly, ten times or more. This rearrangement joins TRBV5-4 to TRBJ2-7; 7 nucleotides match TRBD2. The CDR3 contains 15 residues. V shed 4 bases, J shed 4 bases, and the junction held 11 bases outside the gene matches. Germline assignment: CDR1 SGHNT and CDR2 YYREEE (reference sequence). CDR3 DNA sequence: TGTGCCAGCAGCCCAGACCGGGGGGTAATGTACGAGCAGTACTTC. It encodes CASSPDRGVMYEQYF.

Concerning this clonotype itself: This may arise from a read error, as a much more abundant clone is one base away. Written as DNA, the CDR3 is TGTGCCACCAGTTCGGGACAAGCCCTCTACAATGAGCAGCTCTTC. Encoded protein: CATSSGQALYNEQLF. This chain uses TRBV24-1 with TRBJ2-1; TRBD1 might be the D (6 bases). In germline, CDR1 is KGHDR, CDR2 SFDVKD. This CDR3 contains 15 residues.

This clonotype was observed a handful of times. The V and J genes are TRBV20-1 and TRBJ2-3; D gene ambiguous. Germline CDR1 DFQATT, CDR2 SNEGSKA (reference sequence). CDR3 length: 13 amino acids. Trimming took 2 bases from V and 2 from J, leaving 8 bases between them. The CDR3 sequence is CSARTRNTDTQYF. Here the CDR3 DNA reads TGCAGTGCTAGAACGAGGAACACAGATACGCAGTATTTT.